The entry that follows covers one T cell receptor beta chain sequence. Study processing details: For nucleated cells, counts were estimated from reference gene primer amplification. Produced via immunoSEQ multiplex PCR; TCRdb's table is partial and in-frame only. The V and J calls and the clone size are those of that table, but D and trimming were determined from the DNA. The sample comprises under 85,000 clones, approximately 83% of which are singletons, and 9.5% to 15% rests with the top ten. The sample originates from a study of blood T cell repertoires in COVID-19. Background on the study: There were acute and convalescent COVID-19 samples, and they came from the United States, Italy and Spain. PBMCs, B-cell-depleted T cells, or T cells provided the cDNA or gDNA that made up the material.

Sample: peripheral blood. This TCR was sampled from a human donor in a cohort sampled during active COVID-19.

The CDR3 bases are TGTGCCAGCAGTTTATATTGGGTTGGAGGTTCGCACTCACCCCTCCACTTT. It encodes CASSLYWVGGSHSPLHF. The chain couples TRBV27 to TRBJ1-6; the D is unclear. This CDR3 is 17 amino acids long. V gave up 1 base and J gave up 10 bases, with 20 bases separating them. The V gene's germline CDR1 is MNHEY and CDR2 SMNVEV (reference sequence).